This record concerns one T cell receptor (beta chain) sequence. What it recognizes is unknown. cDNA synthesis used the whole RNA isolate, giving expressed TCRB sequences. Sequencing was performed with immunoSEQ multiplex PCR; in TCRdb, only in-frame clones are kept and a portion is missing. Found here are a few hundred thousand clones, around 10% of them singletons; the top ten hold 0.45% to 0.65%. The germline CDR1 and CDR2 sequences are SGHRS and YFSETQ. The V and J ends lost 4 bases and 4 bases respectively, with 11 bases between them. This CDR3 has 14 residues. A single heparinised blood sample, averaging approximately 0.12 L, was obtained per donor. Via the markers CD45RO/CCR7/CD25/CD127/CD95/CD27, stem cell-like memory, regulatory, central memory and naive CD4+ cells were sorted. Once sorted, every population was more than 98% pure. The data belong to a study of beta chain features in type 1 diabetes. Study details: Patient and healthy donor groups were alike in age, gender and cell yields. Study findings and constraints: Moderately but significantly shorter TCRB CDR3s were found in Type 1 diabetes patients in all four CD4+ subsets.

Sequenced input: central memory CD4+ T cells from blood. This receptor was identified in a man aged 25 to 40 with type 1 diabetes. The chain has TRBV5-1 and TRBJ2-2; TRBD2 is a possible D gene (6 bases). The CDR3 DNA follows: TGCGCCAGCAGCGGGGACTTTCTCACCGGGGAGCTGTTTTTT. It yields the protein CASSGDFLTGELFF.